This entry concerns a single T cell receptor beta chain. The antigen remains unidentified. These data originate in a study of shared clonotypes between healthy human individuals. The study, taken as a whole, reports: Clonotypes which were not shared had lower generation probabilities than clonotypes that all four donors shared.

V shed 4 bases and J 4 bases; nucleotides not matched to a gene: 9. The germline V gene encodes CDR1 SGHNT and CDR2 YYREEE (reference sequence). This CDR3 is 16 amino acids long. An even split of each subset's genomic DNA across several immunoSEQ plates was performed. In the study's own analysis: Junction-only sequences produced by ImmunoSEQ had no quality scores, so filtering differed. Using immunoSEQ multiplex PCR, the repertoire was profiled, and TCRdb retains in-frame clones only, with some absent. The V and J calls and clone size were taken over from that table, and D and trimming were inferred from the DNA. The table includes 950,000 to 1,300,000 clones, around 76% detected once. The authors divided CD4+ cells into CD45RA+ naive and CD45RA-negative memory subsets.

This sequence was found in a man aged 18 to 29 in good health. V and J are TRBV5-4 and TRBJ2-5; TRBD2 agrees at 11 bases. The sequencing sample was made of memory CD4+ T cells sorted from blood. This sample's subset: CD45RA-negative fraction. The chain's CDR3 is CASSRTGTSGRETQYF. The CDR3 region has the DNA TGTGCCAGCAGCAGGACCGGGACTAGCGGACGAGAGACCCAGTACTTC.